Detailed here is one T cell receptor beta chain. What it binds is unknown. From the roughly 110-subject validation cohort, which was separate from the roughly 610-subject first cohort, the donors were drawn. The V end lost 3 bases, the J end lost 2 bases, and 16 bases lay between the germline ends. Germline V lookup: CDR1 SGHRS, CDR2 YFSETQ. The CDR3 covers 16 residues. The data were taken from a study of cytomegalovirus exposure and HLA in healthy donors. Whole-study findings and limits: In vitro testing confirmed a few CMV-associated chains as specific for CMV antigens.

TCRdb's table, derived via immunoSEQ multiplex PCR, lists solely in-frame clones and lacks some. This table has a few hundred thousand clones, nearly 90% appearing once. The sequenced material came from PBMCs. The J gene is TRBJ2-3, the V gene TRBV5-1; D perhaps matches TRBD2 (5 bases). The clonotype was recovered from a young man in good health and CMV-seronegative. The CDR3 is CASSSHLTTITDTQYF. The CDR3 DNA sequence: TGCGCCAGCAGCTCTCATCTAACGACTATCACAGATACGCAGTATTTT.